These 21 T cell receptor beta chains came from one sample sequenced in a study of T cells in Graves' hyperthyroidism and ophthalmopathy. What was amplified from RNA transcripts were TCR beta CDR3 regions. First-round RT-PCR with HTBI primers amplified the TCR CDR3 region. TCRdb re-called the multiplex PCR reads through MiXCR, storing one row per CDR3 protein. The sample yields roughly 500,000 distinct CDR3 sequences, roughly 50% seen once. Specimen: peripheral blood or thyroid tissue (not recorded which). Source of these receptors: an adult woman with Graves' disease, either hyperthyroidism or ophthalmopathy (not recorded which).

The chain links TRBV25-1 to TRBJ2-3; TRBD1 is a possible D gene (6 bases). Trimming cost V 1 base and J 1 base, with 12 bases left between them. Per the germline V gene, CDR1 is MGHDK and CDR2 is SYGVNS. The CDR3 length is 16 residues. The DNA of the CDR3 is TGTGCCAGCAGTGAATTCCGAGGGGGAGGCACAGATACGCAGTATTTT. It specifies CASSEFRGGGTDTQYF.

As concerns this clonotype: The conserved phenylalanine or tryptophan normally closing the CDR3 is absent here, so this likely arose from a read error. The DNA is omitted, as the CDR3 cannot be located on it reliably, and the CDR3 follows TCRdb's listing. The chain carries TRBV20-1 and TRBJ1-3; the DNA was not used to check the table's D call, TRBD1. The germline V gene encodes CDR1 DFQATT and CDR2 SNEGSKA (reference sequence). The CDR3 numbers 11 amino acids, ends counted. The CDR3 is CSAQTGAHANT.

The chain carries TRBV2 and TRBJ2-2; 7 nucleotides agree with TRBD1. V was clipped by 7 bases and J by 0 bases; unmatched bases: 8. The germline V gene has CDR1 SNHLY and CDR2 FYNNEI. This CDR3 has 16 residues. As DNA, the CDR3 is TGTGCCAGCAACAACCGGGACAGTGCGAACACCGGGGAGCTGTTTTTT. As protein: CASNNRDSANTGELFF.

J is TRBJ1-1 and V is TRBV12-3 or TRBV12-4; 9 bases fit TRBD1. The trim removed 4 bases at V and 0 bases at J, leaving 6 bases unmatched. The length of the CDR3 is 16 residues. CDR3 nucleotide sequence: TGTGCCAGCAGTTGGCCGGGACAGGGAATGAACACTGAAGCTTTCTTT. The encoded protein is CASSWPGQGMNTEAFF.

This clonotype was recorded at least ten times. This chain links TRBV10-3 with TRBJ2-7; TRBD1 is a possible D gene (6 bases). This CDR3 is 13 amino acids long. Germline V gene lookup returns CDR1 ENHRY and CDR2 SYGVKD. V lost 7 bases and J lost 3, with 13 bases in between. The CDR3 bases are TGTGCCATCACCCCGACAGGATACTACGAGCAGTACTTC. Translating gives CAITPTGYYEQYF.

The CDR3 DNA is TGCAGCGTTGACGGGGGCAGGGAAGAGACCCAGTACTTC. Protein: CSVDGGREETQYF. The rearrangement links TRBV29-1 to TRBJ2-5, with D perhaps being TRBD1 or TRBD2 (6 bases each). Germline V gene sequence: CDR1 SQVTM, CDR2 ANQGSEA. Trimming cost V 3 bases and J 3 bases, with 11 bases left between them. The CDR3 totals 13 residues.

This clonotype was counted at least ten times. V and J are TRBV6-1 and TRBJ1-1, with D uncertain. Looked up from germline, CDR1 is MNHNS and CDR2 is SASEGT. This CDR3 is 15 amino acids long. V shed 7 bases and J shed 1 base, with 16 bases lying between them. CDR3 sequence: CASTPQPRGNTEAFF. The CDR3 DNA sequence: TGTGCCAGCACCCCCCAGCCCCGAGGGAACACTGAAGCTTTCTTT.

In its sample, this clonotype was seen many times. V gene TRBV2 combines with J gene TRBJ2-7, with unresolved D. This CDR3 has 11 amino acids. CDR1 and CDR2 (germline): SNHLY, FYNNEI. V lost 8 bases, J lost 2 bases, and 7 bases lay in between. In nucleotides, the CDR3 is TGTGCCAGCCTCCGGGCCTACGAGCAGTACTTC. It is translated as CASLRAYEQYF. Based on the CDR3 plus reference TRBV2 and TRBJ2-7, the full variable domain is EPEVTQTPSHQVTQMGQEVILRCVPISNHLYFYWYRQILGQKVEFLVSFYNNEISEKSEIFDDQFSVERPDGSNFTLKIRSTKLEDSAMYFCASLRAYEQYFGPGTRLTVT.

This clonotype was seen ten or more times. This rearrangement joins TRBV5-1 to TRBJ2-7; D ambiguous. The germline V gene has CDR1 SGHRS and CDR2 YFSETQ. Trimming removed 2 bases at V and 5 bases at J, with 8 bases between. This CDR3 comprises 12 residues. CDR3 DNA sequence: TGCGCCAGCAGCTTTATAGGGAACGAGCAGTACTTC. This codes for CASSFIGNEQYF.

This clonotype was seen only a few times. At one of its ends the junction is not consistent with the germline gene, which may arise from a read error. The CDR3 region has the DNA TGTGCCAACAGCCAAGAGTGGAGGGGGCTCTACGAGCAGTACTTC. Translating gives CANSQEWRGLYEQYF. The rearrangement links TRBV7-2 to TRBJ2-7; maybe TRBD1 (7 bases). Germline CDR1 is SGHTA and CDR2 is FQGNSA. The CDR3 has 15 residues.

This clonotype was observed at least ten times. CDR3 nucleotides: TGTGCCATCAGTGGACAGGGGGCGCACACTGAAGCTTTCTTT. Translating it yields CAISGQGAHTEAFF. This rearrangement joins TRBV10-3 to TRBJ1-1; the match to TRBD1 covers 10 bases. There are 14 residues in the CDR3. Germline-derived CDR1 and CDR2 are ENHRY and SYGVKD. Germline trimming cut 4 bases from V and 3 bases from J; bases unmatched to any gene: 2.

Written as DNA, the CDR3 is TGTGCCAGCAGCTTAGCTTTCGGGCGGGGAGACACCGGGGAGCTGTTTTTT. Translation: CASSLAFGRGDTGELFF. The rearrangement uses TRBV7-2 and TRBJ2-2; TRBD2 is a possible D gene (6 bases). The CDR3 is made up of 17 amino acids. Deletions cut 0 bases from V and 3 bases from J, with 14 bases between. CDR1 is SGHTA and CDR2 is FQGNSA in the germline V gene.

This clonotype has a count of ten or more. V is TRBV12-3 or TRBV12-4 and J is TRBJ2-5, with 9 bases lining up with TRBD2. The ends lost 5 bases at V and 5 bases at J; junction bases unmatched: 6. This CDR3 comprises 14 residues. CDR3 protein: CASSPLAGHETQYF. The CDR3 DNA is TGTGCCAGCAGTCCCCTAGCGGGACACGAGACCCAGTACTTC.

This clonotype was observed at least ten times. The chain combines TRBV7-9 with TRBJ1-5, with D perhaps TRBD1 (5 bases). Germline V gene data show CDR1 as SEHNR and CDR2 as FQNEAQ (reference sequence). The germline V and J ends were trimmed by 5 bases and 10 bases, with 9 bases remaining between them. The CDR3 is 11 residues long. CDR3 loop: CASSQGGPQHF. CDR3 bases: TGTGCCAGCAGCCAGGGTGGTCCCCAGCATTTT.

This clonotype was picked up many times. The chain employs TRBV11-2 and TRBJ1-4; 8 nucleotides align to TRBD1. The CDR3 has 14 residues. V lost 4 bases, J lost 10 bases, and 8 bases stayed unmatched. Germline CDR1 and CDR2: SGHAT and FQNNGV. This CDR3 is CASSSTQGVGKLFF. Here the CDR3 DNA reads TGTGCCAGCAGCTCGACACAGGGGGTTGGAAAACTGTTTTTT.

This clonotype was recorded many times. The chain links TRBV20-1 to TRBJ1-1; D call uncertain. V was pared by 3 bases and J by 0 bases, with 11 bases between. The length of the CDR3 is 14 residues. In germline, CDR1 is DFQATT, CDR2 SNEGSKA (reference sequence). CDR3 sequence (DNA): TGCAGTGCTAGGTGGCCGTTGATGAACACTGAAGCTTTCTTT. Translation gives CSARWPLMNTEAFF.

This clonotype appeared many times. The rearrangement links TRBV15 to TRBJ1-4, with a weak D call TRBD1 (5 bases). This CDR3 has 14 amino acids. The germline V gene has CDR1 LNHNV and CDR2 YYDKDF (reference sequence). The V and J ends lost 5 bases and 7 bases respectively, with 14 bases between them. For the CDR3, the DNA is TGTGCCACCAGCGGGACGGGTTACGGTGAAAAACTGTTTTTT. Protein sequence: CATSGTGYGEKLFF.

This clonotype came up many times. The chain couples TRBV28 to TRBJ1-6, with D possibly TRBD1 on 6 matching bases. V was shortened by 6 bases and J by 7 bases, with 7 bases between the two germline ends. The germline V gene encodes CDR1 MDHEN and CDR2 SYDVKM. The CDR3 runs to 12 residues. CDR3: CASRQGNSPLHF. In DNA form, the CDR3 reads TGTGCCAGCAGACAGGGAAATTCACCCCTCCACTTT.

This clonotype was seen repeatedly, ten times or more. The J gene is TRBJ1-5, the V gene TRBV4-1; D is unclear. The germline gives CDR1 MGHRA, CDR2 YSYEKL. This CDR3 region has 17 residues. V lost 4 bases, J lost 5 bases, and 21 bases lay in between. CDR3 DNA sequence: TGCGCCAGCAGCCCCGAAGGGTCCCCGAATCCGTATCAGCCCCAGCATTTT. Its protein product is CASSPEGSPNPYQPQHF.

This chain joins TRBV19 and TRBJ2-5; D is perhaps TRBD1 (5 bases). CDR3 length: 14 amino acids. Looked up from germline, CDR1 is LNHDA and CDR2 is SQIVND (reference sequence). V shed 7 bases and J shed 1 base, with 13 bases lying between them. The CDR3 protein is CASNAGLSQETQYF. The CDR3 DNA reads as TGTGCCAGTAACGCAGGGTTGTCCCAAGAGACCCAGTACTTC.

As concerns this clonotype: No conserved phenylalanine or tryptophan is present at the end of the CDR3, so a read error is the likely explanation. The gene calls are TRBV6-1 and TRBJ2-2; a possible D gene is TRBD1 (5 bases). V lost 6 bases and J 3 bases, leaving 8 bases between the germline ends. The CDR3 has 13 residues. Germline V gives CDR1 MNHNS, CDR2 SASEGT. CDR3 region: CASSSRDTGELFV. The CDR3 bases are TGTGCCAGCAGCTCCAGGGACACCGGGGAGCTGTTTGTA.